The 12 T cell receptor beta chains listed next were all sequenced from one sample in a study of cytomegalovirus exposure and HLA in healthy donors. Amplification used 60 Vbeta primers and 13 Jbeta primers. Using immunoSEQ multiplex PCR, the repertoire was profiled, and TCRdb retains in-frame clones only, with some absent. The profile covers a few hundred thousand clones, with about 80% appearing a single time and roughly 15% taken by the ten largest. The sequencing sample was made of PBMCs. All receptors come from a man aged 40-49 years in good health and CMV-seronegative.

This chain uses TRBV6-1 with TRBJ1-1, with 9 positions matching TRBD1. V trimming: 4 bases; J trimming: 3 bases; junction bases outside the gene matches: 6. Germline V CDR1 and CDR2: MNHNS, SASEGT. The CDR3 length is 15 residues. CDR3: CASSGPGQGYTEAFF. In DNA form, the CDR3 reads TGTGCCAGCAGTGGACCGGGACAGGGTTACACTGAAGCTTTCTTT.

The chain is built from TRBV30 and TRBJ1-1, with D unclear. The CDR3 has 12 amino acids. Germline-derived CDR1 and CDR2 are GTSNPN and SVGIG (reference sequence). V lost 0 bases to trimming and J lost 7 bases, with 9 bases between them. The CDR3: CAWSVQIIEAFF. CDR3 nucleotide sequence: TGTGCCTGGAGTGTACAGATAATTGAAGCTTTCTTT.

The DNA of the CDR3 is TGTGCCATCAGCCCCGGGGGACAGACCTCCTACGAGCAGTACTTC. Protein: CAISPGGQTSYEQYF. This chain joins TRBV10-3 and TRBJ2-7; possibly TRBD1 for D (7 bases). Germline loops: CDR1 ENHRY, CDR2 SYGVKD. The CDR3 is 15 amino acids. V was pared by 6 bases and J by 0 bases, with 15 bases between.

Notes on this clone: The junction departs from germline at one end; a sequencing error may be responsible. The V call is TRBV12-5, the J call TRBJ1-2, with 8 bases aligning to TRBD1. This CDR3 comprises 15 residues. From germline, CDR1 is LGHNT and CDR2 FRNRAP. The CDR3 spells CASGSPDRENYGHTF. CDR3 coding DNA: TGTGCTAGTGGTTCCCCGGACAGGGAGAACTATGGCCACACCTTC.

This clone has just a few counts. The chain employs TRBV2 and TRBJ2-3; tentative D call: TRBD2 (6 bases). V lost 6 bases and J 4 bases, leaving 8 bases between the germline ends. CDR3 length: 12 residues. In germline, CDR1 is SNHLY, CDR2 FYNNEI. As DNA, the CDR3 is TGTGCCAGCAGCGGGAGTTCAGATACGCAGTATTTT. Translation: CASSGSSDTQYF.

The rearrangement uses TRBV28 and TRBJ1-5; D might be TRBD1 (6 bases). V gave up 4 bases and J gave up 0 bases, with 16 bases separating them. Germline V lookup: CDR1 MDHEN, CDR2 SYDVKM. The CDR3 loop spans 17 amino acids. The DNA for the CDR3 is TGTGCCAGCAGTTCCGCCGGGACACGTTATAGCAATCAGCCCCAGCATTTT. Amino acid sequence: CASSSAGTRYSNQPQHF.

This chain links TRBV19 with TRBJ1-2, with no clear D. The V gene's germline CDR1 is LNHDA and CDR2 SQIVND (reference sequence). The CDR3 spans 13 residues. With 4 bases removed from V and 8 bases from J, the gap between germline ends came to 14 bases. CDR3 in amino acids: CASSTSREGGYTF. CDR3 DNA sequence: TGTGCCAGTAGTACTTCCCGGGAGGGCGGCTACACCTTC.

The genes are TRBV6-1 and TRBJ1-6, with D unresolved. Germline CDR1 and CDR2: MNHNS and SASEGT. This CDR3 comprises 17 residues. V lost 3 bases and J 10 bases, leaving 22 bases between the germline ends. The CDR3 bases are TGTGCCAGCAGTGACAGAGTTCGACGGGTTCTGAGATCACCCCTCCACTTT. It codes for CASSDRVRRVLRSPLHF.

This chain joins TRBV6-5 and TRBJ1-1; D remains unclear. There are 16 residues in the CDR3. Germline V gene data show CDR1 as MNHEY and CDR2 as SVGAGI. Trimming removed 4 bases from V and 0 bases from J, with 15 bases in between. The DNA for the CDR3 is TGTGCCAGCAGTTCGCTTCGGGGATACATGAACACTGAAGCTTTCTTT. This translates into CASSSLRGYMNTEAFF.

The gene calls are TRBV6-5 and TRBJ2-3; TRBD2 matches 8 bases. From germline, CDR1 is MNHEY and CDR2 SVGAGI. Unmatched junction bases numbered 8, after V lost 0 bases and J lost 6 bases. The length of the CDR3 is 16 residues. Here the CDR3 reads CASSYSPGGGVDTQYF. In DNA form, the CDR3 reads TGTGCCAGCAGTTACTCCCCGGGGGGGGGCGTGGATACGCAGTATTTT.

The chain carries TRBV30 and TRBJ1-1, with D tentatively TRBD1 (5 bases). The V end was cut by 4 bases, the J end by 1 base, with 10 bases between. Germline V lookup: CDR1 GTSNPN, CDR2 SVGIG (reference sequence). CDR3 length: 13 residues. CDR3 nucleotides: TGTGCCTGGAACTCAGGGTCGAACACTGAAGCTTTCTTT. It is translated as CAWNSGSNTEAFF.

This chain joins TRBV27 and TRBJ2-3; 8 nucleotides agree with TRBD2. The V gene end was trimmed by 7 bases and the J gene end by 4 bases; junction bases not matched to a gene: 7. CDR1 and CDR2 (germline): MNHEY, SMNVEV (reference sequence). The CDR3 totals 14 residues. The DNA for the CDR3 is TGTGCCAGCATTCAGAGCGGGGGCGCAGATACGCAGTATTTT. Translation gives CASIQSGGADTQYF.